This TCR beta chain was sequenced during a study of T cells in Graves' hyperthyroidism and ophthalmopathy. Study results and limitations: Researchers found most expanded thyroid clonotypes above 0.001 in blood as well. Separation of ophthalmopathy from stable hyperthyroidism was achieved by a 13 V-J model.

The TCR beta CDR3 regions underwent amplification using RNA transcripts as the source. Initially, a first-round RT-PCR of the TCR CDR3 employed the HTBI primer set. TCRdb called the multiplex PCR reads again in MiXCR, with one record for every CDR3 protein. The sample yields roughly 500,000 distinct CDR3 sequences, 40% to 50% seen once. Patients were excluded for uncontrolled infection, other autoimmune disease, pregnancy or lactation. Clinical symptoms, serum thyroxine, TRAb, thyroid ultrasound and orbital computed tomography established diagnosis. This clonotype was seen ten or more times. The antigen is undetermined. Germline values: CDR1 SGHRS, CDR2 YFSETQ. V lost 3 bases to trimming and J lost 1 base, with 16 bases between them. This CDR3 contains 16 residues.

This receptor was obtained from an adult woman with Graves' disease, either hyperthyroidism or ophthalmopathy (not recorded which). The sample comprised peripheral blood or thyroid tissue (not recorded which). This chain connects TRBV5-1 to TRBJ2-5, with a weak D call TRBD1 (5 bases). CDR3 coding DNA: TGCGCCAGCAGCTCGACAGAGGTATCCTTCCAAGAGACCCAGTACTTC. Its protein is CASSSTEVSFQETQYF. The full variable domain, completed using reference TRBV5-1 and TRBJ2-5, is KAGVTQTPRYLIKTRGQQVTLSCSPISGHRSVSWYQQTPGQGLQFLFEYFSETQRNKGNFPGRFSGRQFSNSRSEMNVSTLELGDSALYLCASSSTEVSFQETQYFGPGTRLLVL.